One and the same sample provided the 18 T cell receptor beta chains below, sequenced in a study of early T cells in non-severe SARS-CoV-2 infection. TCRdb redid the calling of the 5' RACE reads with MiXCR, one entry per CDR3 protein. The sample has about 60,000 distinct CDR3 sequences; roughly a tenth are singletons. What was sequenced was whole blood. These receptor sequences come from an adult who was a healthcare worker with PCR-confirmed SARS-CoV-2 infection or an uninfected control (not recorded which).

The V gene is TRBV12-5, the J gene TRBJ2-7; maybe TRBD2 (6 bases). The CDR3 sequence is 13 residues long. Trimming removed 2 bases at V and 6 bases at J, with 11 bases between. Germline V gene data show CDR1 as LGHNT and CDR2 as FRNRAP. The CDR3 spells CASGLQTEGEQYF. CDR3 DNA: TGTGCTAGTGGTTTGCAGACGGAGGGCGAGCAGTACTTC.

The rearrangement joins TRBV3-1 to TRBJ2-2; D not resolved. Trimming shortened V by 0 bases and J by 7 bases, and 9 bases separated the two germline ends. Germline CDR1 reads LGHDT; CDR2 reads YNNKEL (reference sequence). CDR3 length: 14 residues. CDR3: CASSQDPFVGELFF. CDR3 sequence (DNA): TGTGCCAGCAGCCAAGATCCCTTTGTCGGGGAGCTGTTTTTT.

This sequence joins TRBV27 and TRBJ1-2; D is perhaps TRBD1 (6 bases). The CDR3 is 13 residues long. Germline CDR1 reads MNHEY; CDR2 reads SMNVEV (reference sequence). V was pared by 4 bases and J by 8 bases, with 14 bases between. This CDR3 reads CASSSNNRDGYTF. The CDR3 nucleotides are TGTGCCAGCAGTTCCAATAACAGGGACGGCTACACCTTC.

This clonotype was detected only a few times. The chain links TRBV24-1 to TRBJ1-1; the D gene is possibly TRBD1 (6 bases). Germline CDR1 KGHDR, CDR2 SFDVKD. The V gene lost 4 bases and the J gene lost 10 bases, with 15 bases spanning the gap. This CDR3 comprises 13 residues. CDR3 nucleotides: TGTGCCACCAGTGAGAAGACAGGTAATCGAGCTTTCTTT. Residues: CATSEKTGNRAFF.

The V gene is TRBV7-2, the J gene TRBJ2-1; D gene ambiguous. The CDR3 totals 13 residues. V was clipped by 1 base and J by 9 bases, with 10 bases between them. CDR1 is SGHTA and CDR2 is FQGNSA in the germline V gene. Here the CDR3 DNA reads TGTGCCAGCAGCTTAGAAACCATCAGTGAGCAGTTCTTC. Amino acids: CASSLETISEQFF.

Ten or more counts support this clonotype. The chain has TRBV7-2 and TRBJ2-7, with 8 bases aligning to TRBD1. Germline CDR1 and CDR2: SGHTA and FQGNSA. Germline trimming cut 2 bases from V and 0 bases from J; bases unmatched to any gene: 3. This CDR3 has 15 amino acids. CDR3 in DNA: TGTGCCAGCAGCTTACGACAGGGGCCCTCCTACGAGCAGTACTTC. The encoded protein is CASSLRQGPSYEQYF. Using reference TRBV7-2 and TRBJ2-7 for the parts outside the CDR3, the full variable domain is GAGVSQSPSNKVTEKGKDVELRCDPISGHTALYWYRQSLGQGLEFLIYFQGNSAPDKSGLPSDRFSAERTGGSVSTLTIQRTQQEDSAVYLCASSLRQGPSYEQYFGPGTRLTVT.

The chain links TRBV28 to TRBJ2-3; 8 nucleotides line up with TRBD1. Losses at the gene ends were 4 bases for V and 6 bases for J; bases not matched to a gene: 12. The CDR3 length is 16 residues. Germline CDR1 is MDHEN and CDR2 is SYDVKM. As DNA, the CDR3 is TGTGCCAGCAGTTCCCTGAGGACAGGGTCAAGGGATACGCAGTATTTT. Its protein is CASSSLRTGSRDTQYF.

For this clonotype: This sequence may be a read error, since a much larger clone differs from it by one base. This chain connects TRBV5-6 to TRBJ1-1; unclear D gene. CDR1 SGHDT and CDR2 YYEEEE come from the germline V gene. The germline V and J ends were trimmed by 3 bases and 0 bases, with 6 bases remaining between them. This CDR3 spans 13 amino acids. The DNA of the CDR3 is TGTGCCAGCAGCTCAAAAATGAACACTGAAGCTTTCTTT. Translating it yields CASSSKMNTEAFF.

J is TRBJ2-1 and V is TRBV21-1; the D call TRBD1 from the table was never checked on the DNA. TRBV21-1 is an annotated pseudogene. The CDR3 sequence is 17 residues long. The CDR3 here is CASSSERGASSYNEQFF. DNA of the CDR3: TGTGCCAGCAGCAGTGAAAGGGGGGCTAGCTCCTACAATGAGCAGTTCTTC.

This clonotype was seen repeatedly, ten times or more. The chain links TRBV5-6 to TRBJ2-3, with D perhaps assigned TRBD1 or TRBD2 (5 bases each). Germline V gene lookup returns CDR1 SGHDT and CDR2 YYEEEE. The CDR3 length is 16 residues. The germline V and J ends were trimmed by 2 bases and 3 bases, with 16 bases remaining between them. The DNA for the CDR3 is TGTGCCAGCAGCTTAACCGGGACCTATGGAACAGATACGCAGTATTTT. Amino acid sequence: CASSLTGTYGTDTQYF.

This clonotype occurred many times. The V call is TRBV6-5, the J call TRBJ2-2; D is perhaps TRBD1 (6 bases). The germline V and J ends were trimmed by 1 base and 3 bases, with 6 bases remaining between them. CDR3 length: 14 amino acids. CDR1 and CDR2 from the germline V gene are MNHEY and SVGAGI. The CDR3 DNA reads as TGTGCCAGCAGTTACTACAGGGACACCGGGGAGCTGTTTTTT. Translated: CASSYYRDTGELFF.

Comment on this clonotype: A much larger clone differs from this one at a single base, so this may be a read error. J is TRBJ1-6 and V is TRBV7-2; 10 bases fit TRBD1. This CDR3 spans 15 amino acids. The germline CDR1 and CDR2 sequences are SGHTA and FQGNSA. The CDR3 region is CVSSLAGTGEVPLHF. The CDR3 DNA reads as TGTGTCAGCAGCTTAGCTGGGACAGGGGAAGTACCCCTCCACTTT.

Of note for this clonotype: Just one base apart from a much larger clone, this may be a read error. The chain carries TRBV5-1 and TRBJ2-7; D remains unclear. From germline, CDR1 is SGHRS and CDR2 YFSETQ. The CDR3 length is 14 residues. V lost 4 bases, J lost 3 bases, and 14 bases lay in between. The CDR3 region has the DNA TGCGCCAGCAGCCCAATACAGAGTGTCTACGAGCAGTACTTC. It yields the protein CASSPIQSVYEQYF.

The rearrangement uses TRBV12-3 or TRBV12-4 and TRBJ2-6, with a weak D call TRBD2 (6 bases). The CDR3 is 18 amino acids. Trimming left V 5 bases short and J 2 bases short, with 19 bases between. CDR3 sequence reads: CASSPLAYTITGANVLTF. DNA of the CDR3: TGTGCCAGCAGTCCGCTAGCGTACACGATCACTGGGGCCAACGTCCTGACTTTC.

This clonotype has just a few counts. Written as DNA, the CDR3 is TGTGCCAGCAGCCCGCGTCCGGGACGCACATCCTATGGCTACACCTTC. Its protein is CASSPRPGRTSYGYTF. The gene calls are TRBV9 and TRBJ1-2, with D possibly being TRBD1 (5 bases). Germline CDR1 reads SGDLS; CDR2 reads YYNGEE. The CDR3 is made up of 16 amino acids. V lost 4 bases and J 4 bases, leaving 20 bases between the germline ends.

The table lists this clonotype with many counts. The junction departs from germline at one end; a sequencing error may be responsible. The CDR3 nucleotides are TGTGCCAGCAGCTTCGAGACTGGGGCCGGGGAGCTTTTTTTT. Protein: CASSFETGAGELFF. The chain recombines TRBV7-9 with TRBJ2-2, with D perhaps given as TRBD1 or TRBD2 (5 bases each). Germline V gene data show CDR1 as SEHNR and CDR2 as FQNEAQ (reference sequence). The CDR3 has 14 residues.

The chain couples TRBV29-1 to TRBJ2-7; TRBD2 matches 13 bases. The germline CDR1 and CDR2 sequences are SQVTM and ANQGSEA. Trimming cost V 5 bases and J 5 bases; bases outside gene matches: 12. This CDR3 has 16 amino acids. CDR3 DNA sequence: TGCAGCGTTCCACGACTAGCGGGAGGCACTCGGCACGAGCAGTACTTC. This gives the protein CSVPRLAGGTRHEQYF.

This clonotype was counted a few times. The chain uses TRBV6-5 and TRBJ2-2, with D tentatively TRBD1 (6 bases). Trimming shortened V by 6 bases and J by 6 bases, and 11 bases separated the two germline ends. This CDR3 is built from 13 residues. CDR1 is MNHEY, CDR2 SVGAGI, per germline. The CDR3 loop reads CASRRTEAGELFF. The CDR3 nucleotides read TGTGCCAGCAGGCGGACAGAGGCCGGGGAGCTGTTTTTT.